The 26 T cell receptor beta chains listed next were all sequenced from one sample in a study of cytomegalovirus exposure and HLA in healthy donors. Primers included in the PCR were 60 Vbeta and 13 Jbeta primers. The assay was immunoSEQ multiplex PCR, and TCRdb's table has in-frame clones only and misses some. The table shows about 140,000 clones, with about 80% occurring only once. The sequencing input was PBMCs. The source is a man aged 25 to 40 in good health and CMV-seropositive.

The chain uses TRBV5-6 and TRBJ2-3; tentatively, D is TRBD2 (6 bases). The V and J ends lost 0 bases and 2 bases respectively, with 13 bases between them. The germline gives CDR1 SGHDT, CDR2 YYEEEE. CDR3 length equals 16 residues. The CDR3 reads CASSLGGGGNTDTQYF. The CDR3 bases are TGTGCCAGCAGCTTGGGGGGCGGCGGGAACACAGATACGCAGTATTTT. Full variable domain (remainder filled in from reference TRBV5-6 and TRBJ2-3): DAGVTQSPTHLIKTRGQQVTLRCSPKSGHDTVSWYQQALGQGPQFIFQYYEEEERQRGNFPDRFSGHQFPNYSSELNVNALLLGDSALYLCASSLGGGGNTDTQYFGPGTRLTVL.

As DNA, the CDR3 is TGTGCCAGCAGTTCGGGACAGGCCCCCCACGAGCAGTACTTC. Its translation is CASSSGQAPHEQYF. The rearrangement joins TRBV28 to TRBJ2-7; 8 positions agree with TRBD1. With 4 bases clipped from V and 5 bases from J, the junction kept 7 bases outside the gene matches. The CDR3 runs to 14 residues. Germline values: CDR1 MDHEN, CDR2 SYDVKM. Full variable domain (missing parts from reference TRBV28 and TRBJ2-7): DVKVTQSSRYLVKRTGEKVFLECVQDMDHENMFWYRQDPGLGLRLIYFSYDVKMKEKGDIPEGYSVSREKKERFSLILESASTNQTSMYLCASSSGQAPHEQYFGPGTRLTVT.

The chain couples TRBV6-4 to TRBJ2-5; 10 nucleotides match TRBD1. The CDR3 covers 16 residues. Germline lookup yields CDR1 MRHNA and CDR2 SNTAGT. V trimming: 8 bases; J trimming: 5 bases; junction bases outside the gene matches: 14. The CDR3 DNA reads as TGTGCCAGCCAACTCAAGGACAGGGGGTCGAAGGAGACCCAGTACTTC. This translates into CASQLKDRGSKETQYF.

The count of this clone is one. CDR3 coding DNA: TGTGCCAGTAGTATTTTCGGGGGGCGCACAGATACGCAGTATTTT. Amino acid sequence: CASSIFGGRTDTQYF. The chain couples TRBV19 to TRBJ2-3, with D possibly being TRBD2 (7 bases). Trimming stripped 3 bases from V and 1 base from J, with 11 bases between. In germline, CDR1 is LNHDA, CDR2 SQIVND (reference sequence). The CDR3 has 15 residues.

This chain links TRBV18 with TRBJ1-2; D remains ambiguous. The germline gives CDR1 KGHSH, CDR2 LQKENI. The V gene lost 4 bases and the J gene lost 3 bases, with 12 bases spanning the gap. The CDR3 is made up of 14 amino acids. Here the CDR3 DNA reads TGTGCCAGCTCACTAAGGAACGGGGACTATGGCTACACCTTC. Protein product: CASSLRNGDYGYTF.

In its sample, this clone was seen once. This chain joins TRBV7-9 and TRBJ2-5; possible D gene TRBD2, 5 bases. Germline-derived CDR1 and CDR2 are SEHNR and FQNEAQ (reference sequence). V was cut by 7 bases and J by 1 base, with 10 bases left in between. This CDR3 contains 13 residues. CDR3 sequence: CASNLTTQETQYF. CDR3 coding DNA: TGTGCCAGCAACCTGACTACCCAAGAGACCCAGTACTTC.

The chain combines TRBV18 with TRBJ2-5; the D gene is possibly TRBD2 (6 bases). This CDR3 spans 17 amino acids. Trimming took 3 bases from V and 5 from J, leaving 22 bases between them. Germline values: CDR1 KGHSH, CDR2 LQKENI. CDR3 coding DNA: TGTGCCAGCTCACCTCTTGGCGGAGGGGATTCGGTCGAGACCCAGTACTTC. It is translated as CASSPLGGGDSVETQYF. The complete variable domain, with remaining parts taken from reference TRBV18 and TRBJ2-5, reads NAGVMQNPRHLVRRRGQEARLRCSPMKGHSHVYWYRQLPEEGLKFMVYLQKENIIDESGMPKERFSAEFPKEGPSILRIQQVVRGDSAAYFCASSPLGGGDSVETQYFGPGTRLLVL.

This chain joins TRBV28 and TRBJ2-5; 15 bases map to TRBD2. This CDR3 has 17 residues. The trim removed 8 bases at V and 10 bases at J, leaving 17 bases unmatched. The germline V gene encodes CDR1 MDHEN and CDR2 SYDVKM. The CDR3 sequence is CASHALWGLAGGDGQYF. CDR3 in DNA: TGTGCCAGCCACGCATTGTGGGGACTAGCGGGGGGTGATGGCCAGTACTTC.

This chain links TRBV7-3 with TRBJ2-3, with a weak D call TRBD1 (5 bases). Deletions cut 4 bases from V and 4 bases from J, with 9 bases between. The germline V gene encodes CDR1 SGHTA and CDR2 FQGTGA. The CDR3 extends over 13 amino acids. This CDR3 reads CASSSQGADTQYF. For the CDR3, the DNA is TGTGCCAGCAGCTCGCAGGGCGCAGATACGCAGTATTTT.

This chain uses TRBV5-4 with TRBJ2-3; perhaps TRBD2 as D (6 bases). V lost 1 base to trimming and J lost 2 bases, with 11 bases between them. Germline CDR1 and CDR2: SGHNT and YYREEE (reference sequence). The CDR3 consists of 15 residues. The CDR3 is CASSLFGGYTDTQYF. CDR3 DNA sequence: TGTGCCAGCAGCTTGTTTGGGGGGTACACAGATACGCAGTATTTT. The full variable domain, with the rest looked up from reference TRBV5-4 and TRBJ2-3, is ETGVTQSPTHLIKTRGQQVTLRCSSQSGHNTVSWYQQALGQGPQFIFQYYREEENGRGNFPPRFSGLQFPNYSSELNVNALELDDSALYLCASSLFGGYTDTQYFGPGTRLTVL.

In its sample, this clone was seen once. The CDR3 DNA follows: TGTGCCAGCAGATCAGACATCCTCTCCTACAATGAGCAGTTCTTC. Residues: CASRSDILSYNEQFF. The chain links TRBV6-5 to TRBJ2-1; D uncertain. Trimming took off 6 bases at V and 0 bases at J, with 12 bases between the two ends. Germline loops: CDR1 MNHEY, CDR2 SVGAGI. There are 15 residues in the CDR3.

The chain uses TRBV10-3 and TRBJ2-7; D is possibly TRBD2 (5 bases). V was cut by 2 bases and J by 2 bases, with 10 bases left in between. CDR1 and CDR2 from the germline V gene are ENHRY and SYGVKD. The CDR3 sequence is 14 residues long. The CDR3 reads CAISEADGTYEQYF. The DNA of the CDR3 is TGTGCCATCAGTGAGGCAGACGGGACCTACGAGCAGTACTTC.

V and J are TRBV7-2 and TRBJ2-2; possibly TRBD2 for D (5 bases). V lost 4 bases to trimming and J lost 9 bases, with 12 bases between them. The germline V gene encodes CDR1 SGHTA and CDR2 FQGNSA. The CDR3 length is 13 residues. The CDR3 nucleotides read TGTGCCAGCAGCTCGGACTTTGACCGGGAGCTGTTTTTT. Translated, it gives CASSSDFDRELFF.

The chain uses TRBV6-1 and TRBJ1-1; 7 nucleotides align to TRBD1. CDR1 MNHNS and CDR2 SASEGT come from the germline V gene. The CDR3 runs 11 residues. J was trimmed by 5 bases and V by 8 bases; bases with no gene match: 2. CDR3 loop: CASEQGTEAFF. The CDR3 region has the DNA TGTGCCAGCGAACAGGGGACTGAAGCTTTCTTT.

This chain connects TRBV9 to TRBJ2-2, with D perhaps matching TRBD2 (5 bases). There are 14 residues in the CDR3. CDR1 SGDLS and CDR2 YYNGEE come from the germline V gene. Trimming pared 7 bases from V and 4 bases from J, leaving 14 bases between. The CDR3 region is CASSRGPVTGELFF. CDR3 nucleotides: TGTGCCAGCTCCCGAGGGCCGGTCACCGGGGAGCTGTTTTTT.

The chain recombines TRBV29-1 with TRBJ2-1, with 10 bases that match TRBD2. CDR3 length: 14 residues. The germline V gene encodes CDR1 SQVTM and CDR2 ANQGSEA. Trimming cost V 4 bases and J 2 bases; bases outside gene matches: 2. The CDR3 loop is CSVALAGAYNEQFF. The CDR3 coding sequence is TGCAGCGTTGCCCTAGCGGGAGCCTACAATGAGCAGTTCTTC.

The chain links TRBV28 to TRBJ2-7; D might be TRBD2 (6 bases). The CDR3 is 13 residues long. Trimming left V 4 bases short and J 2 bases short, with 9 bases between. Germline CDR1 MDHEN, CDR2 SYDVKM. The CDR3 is CASSYRGTYEQYF. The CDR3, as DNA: TGTGCCAGCAGTTACCGGGGGACCTACGAGCAGTACTTC.

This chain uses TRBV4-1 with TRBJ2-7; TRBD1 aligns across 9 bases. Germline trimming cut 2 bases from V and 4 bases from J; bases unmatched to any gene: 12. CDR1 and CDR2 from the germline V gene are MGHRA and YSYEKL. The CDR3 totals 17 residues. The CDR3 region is CASSQKESGTGRYEQYF. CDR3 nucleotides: TGCGCCAGCAGCCAAAAAGAGTCGGGGACAGGGCGGTACGAGCAGTACTTC.

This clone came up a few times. The CDR3, as DNA: TGTGCCAGCAGCCTTAAAGGGACTAGCAGTGAGCAGTTCTTC. Translating it yields CASSLKGTSSEQFF. This chain joins TRBV9 and TRBJ2-1; TRBD2 matches 9 bases. Trimming took 4 bases from V and 9 from J; bases not matched to a gene: 8. Germline V gene sequence: CDR1 SGDLS, CDR2 YYNGEE. The CDR3 runs 14 residues. Full variable domain (missing parts from reference TRBV9 and TRBJ2-1): DSGVTQTPKHLITATGQRVTLRCSPRSGDLSVYWYQQSLDQGLQFLIQYYNGEERAKGNILERFSAQQFPDLHSELNLSSLELGDSALYFCASSLKGTSSEQFFGPGTRLTVL.

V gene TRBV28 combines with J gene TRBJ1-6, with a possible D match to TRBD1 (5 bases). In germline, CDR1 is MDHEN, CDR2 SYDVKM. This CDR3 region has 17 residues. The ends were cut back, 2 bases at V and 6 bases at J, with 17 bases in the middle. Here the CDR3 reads CASSLGAGPGGNSPLHF. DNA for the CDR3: TGTGCCAGCAGTTTAGGGGCAGGGCCGGGGGGTAATTCACCCCTCCACTTT.

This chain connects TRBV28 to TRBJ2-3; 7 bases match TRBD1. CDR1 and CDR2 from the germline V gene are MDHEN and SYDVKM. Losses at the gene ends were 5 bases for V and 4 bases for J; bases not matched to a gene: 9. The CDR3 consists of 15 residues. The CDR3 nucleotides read TGTGCCAGCAGTCCCTCGGGGCAGGGGGCAGATACGCAGTATTTT. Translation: CASSPSGQGADTQYF.

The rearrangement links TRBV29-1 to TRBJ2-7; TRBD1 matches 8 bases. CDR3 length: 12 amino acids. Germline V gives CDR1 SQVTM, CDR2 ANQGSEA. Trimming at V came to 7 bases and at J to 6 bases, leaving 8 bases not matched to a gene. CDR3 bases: TGCAGCGGCGCGACAGGGGCGGCCGAGCAGTACTTC. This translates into CSGATGAAEQYF.

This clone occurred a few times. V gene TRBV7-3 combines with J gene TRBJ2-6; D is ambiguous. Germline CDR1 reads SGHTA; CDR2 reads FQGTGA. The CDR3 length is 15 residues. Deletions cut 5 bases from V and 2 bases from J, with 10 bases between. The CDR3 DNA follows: TGTGCCAGCAGCCCCAATTCGGCTGGGGCCAACGTCCTGACTTTC. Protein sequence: CASSPNSAGANVLTF.

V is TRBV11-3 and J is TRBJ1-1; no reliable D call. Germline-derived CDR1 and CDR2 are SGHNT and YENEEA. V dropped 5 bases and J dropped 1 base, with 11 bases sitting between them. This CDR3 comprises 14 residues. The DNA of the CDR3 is TGTGCCAGCAGCCGTTACCGGGGGAACACTGAAGCTTTCTTT. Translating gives CASSRYRGNTEAFF.

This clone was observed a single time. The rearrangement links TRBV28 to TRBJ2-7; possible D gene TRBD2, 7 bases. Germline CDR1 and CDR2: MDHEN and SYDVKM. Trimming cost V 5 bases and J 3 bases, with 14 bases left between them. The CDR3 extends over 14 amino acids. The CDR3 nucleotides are TGTGCCAGCAGTCCACCAGCGGGACACTACGAGCAGTACTTC. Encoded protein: CASSPPAGHYEQYF.

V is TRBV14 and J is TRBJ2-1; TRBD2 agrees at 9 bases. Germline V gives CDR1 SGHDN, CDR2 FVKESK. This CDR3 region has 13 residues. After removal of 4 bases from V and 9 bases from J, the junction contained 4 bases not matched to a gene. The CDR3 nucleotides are TGTGCCAGCAGCCCGTTGACTAGCGGTGAGCAGTTCTTC. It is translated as CASSPLTSGEQFF.